This T cell receptor beta chain was retrieved from a study of blood T cells in healthy people across ages. Study conclusions and caveats: The study found more naive CD4+ cells and higher diversity in long-lived than aged donors. Per million T cells, TCR beta diversity dropped roughly linearly as age increased.

On this clonotype: The antigen is unknown.

V was cut by 6 bases and J by 0 bases, with 12 bases left in between. CDR1 is DFQATT and CDR2 is SNEGSKA in the germline V gene (reference sequence). The CDR3 runs to 14 residues. Through a sample-barcoded 5' primer and a J-beta primer mix, a second PCR was run for roughly 7 to 11 cycles. Each single sample gave us at least 2.5 million CDR3-containing paired-end reads. TCRdb reprocessed the 5' RACE reads with MiXCR, giving one entry per CDR3 protein. The sample contains some 1.5 million distinct CDR3 sequences, roughly 30% of which appear only once. The sequenced material came from blood. The chain uses TRBV20-1 and TRBJ2-1; D may be TRBD1 or TRBD2 (5 bases each). This TCR was sampled from a woman in her twenties or thirties in good health. In nucleotides, the CDR3 is TGCAGTGCCGGGACGCCGAGCTCCTACAATGAGCAGTTCTTC. Translation gives CSAGTPSSYNEQFF.